This T cell receptor beta chain was retrieved from a study of blood T cell repertoires in COVID-19. In the authors' methods: How many nucleated cells were present was estimated from reference gene primer amplification. The method was immunoSEQ multiplex PCR; TCRdb's version includes in-frame clones alone and lacks a portion of them. That table supplies the V and J calls and clone size; D and trimming were determined from the DNA. The sample records fewer than 300,000 clones, roughly 83% being singletons. Seattle participants joined during active infection and were tracked over time. The CDR3 runs to 9 residues. Looked up from germline, CDR1 is DFQATT and CDR2 is SNEGSKA (reference sequence). V was pared by 6 bases and J by 8 bases, with 7 bases between.

The source material was peripheral blood. The source of this sequence is a human donor with COVID-19, enrolled during active disease. The donor label of this sample is uncertain. This chain connects TRBV20-1 to TRBJ1-2; D unresolved. The CDR3 sequence is CSAARGYTF. For the CDR3, the DNA is TGCAGTGCCGCCCGGGGCTACACCTTC.